Listed below are T cell receptor beta chains from one sample, sequenced in a study of blood T cell repertoires in COVID-19. Data came from immunoSEQ multiplex PCR; TCRdb stores just in-frame clones and leaves some out. The profile shows tens of thousands of clones, around nine tenths of them singletons. Sample: peripheral blood. The receptor source for this set is a human donor with active COVID-19. The donor label of this sample is uncertain. The CDR3 runs from the conserved cysteine through the conserved F or W. D genes are given only for firm matches. Clone size is shown for a subset of rows, as once, few, many or a class of expanded clone.

TRBV10-3	TRBJ2-1	NA	TRBD1	CAIRMTGGDNEQFF	TGTGCCATCAGGATGACAGGGGGTGACAATGAGCAGTTCTTC
TRBV19	TRBJ1-2	NA	TRBD1	CASSTDRVGGYTF	TGTGCCAGTAGCACGGACAGGGTAGGAGGCTACACCTTC
TRBV12-5	TRBJ2-3	once	NA	CASGPGIRTDTQYF	TGTGCTAGTGGCCCAGGGATTCGCACAGATACGCAGTATTTT
TRBV11-3	TRBJ2-6	few	NA	CASSQRPGTYGANVLTF	TGTGCCAGCAGCCAACGCCCGGGTACTTATGGGGCCAACGTCCTGACTTTC
TRBV2	TRBJ2-1	NA	NA	CASSEVRQGNEQFF	TGTGCCAGCAGTGAGGTCAGGCAAGGCAATGAGCAGTTCTTC
TRBV19	TRBJ2-7	NA	NA	CASSIGGVVYEQYF	TGTGCCAGTAGTATCGGGGGAGTTGTCTACGAGCAGTACTTC
TRBV5-8	TRBJ2-7	NA	NA	CASSLQGRDEQYF	TGTGCCAGCAGCTTGCAGGGGAGGGACGAGCAGTACTTC
TRBV11-2	TRBJ2-1	NA	TRBD2	CASRRTSGPYDEQFF	TGTGCCAGCAGACGGACTAGCGGGCCTTATGATGAGCAGTTCTTC
TRBV7-9	TRBJ2-3	NA	TRBD2	CASTSGSTDTQYF	TGTGCCAGCACTAGCGGGAGCACAGATACGCAGTATTTT
TRBV6-5	TRBJ2-5	once	NA	CASSFRDMYF	TGTGCCAGCAGTTTCCGGGACATGTACTTC
TRBV6-6	TRBJ1-1	few	NA	CASSYTLTGRTEAFF	TGTGCCAGCAGTTACACCCTGACAGGTCGGACTGAAGCTTTCTTT
TRBV7-2	TRBJ2-7	NA	TRBD1	CASSPTGGDYEQYF	TGTGCCAGCAGTCCGACAGGGGGAGACTACGAGCAGTACTTC
TRBV5-6	TRBJ2-5	once	NA	CASSEQASQETQYF	TGTGCCAGCAGCGAACAGGCATCCCAAGAGACCCAGTACTTC
TRBV9	TRBJ1-1	NA	NA	CASSVDGGADTEAFF	TGTGCCAGCAGCGTAGATGGGGGCGCGGACACTGAAGCTTTCTTT
TRBV11-2	TRBJ2-1	NA	TRBD1	CASSLGQDNEQFF	TGTGCCAGCAGCCTTGGACAGGACAATGAGCAGTTCTTC
TRBV7-3	TRBJ2-3	NA	NA	CASSLGLVGDTQYF	TGTGCCAGCAGCTTGGGGCTCGTGGGAGATACGCAGTATTTT
TRBV19	TRBJ1-1	NA	NA	CASSTYYRDMNTEAFF	TGTGCCAGTAGTACTTACTACAGGGACATGAACACTGAAGCTTTCTTT
TRBV6-5	TRBJ1-2	NA	NA	CASSYSGQKYGYTF	TGTGCCAGCAGTTACTCGGGGCAGAAATATGGCTACACCTTC
TRBV5-1	TRBJ2-3	NA	TRBD2	CASSGLGLAGGPPDTQYF	TGCGCCAGCAGCGGCCTGGGACTAGCGGGGGGCCCCCCAGATACGCAGTATTTT
TRBV4-3	TRBJ2-7	NA	TRBD1	CASSQDWAGGYEQYF	TGCGCCAGCAGCCAAGATTGGGCAGGGGGCTACGAGCAGTACTTC
TRBV24-1	TRBJ1-1	NA	TRBD1	CATRGGDRACSMNTEAFF	TGTGCCACCAGGGGGGGTGACAGGGCTTGTTCCATGAACACTGAAGCTTTCTTT
TRBV7-8	TRBJ2-7	NA	NA	CASSLSTGYYEQYF	TGTGCCAGCAGCTTATCCACAGGGTACTACGAGCAGTACTTC
TRBV25-1	TRBJ2-7	NA	NA	CASRDNTRVRGTYEQYF	TGTGCCAGCAGGGACAACACCCGGGTCAGGGGAACCTACGAGCAGTACTTC